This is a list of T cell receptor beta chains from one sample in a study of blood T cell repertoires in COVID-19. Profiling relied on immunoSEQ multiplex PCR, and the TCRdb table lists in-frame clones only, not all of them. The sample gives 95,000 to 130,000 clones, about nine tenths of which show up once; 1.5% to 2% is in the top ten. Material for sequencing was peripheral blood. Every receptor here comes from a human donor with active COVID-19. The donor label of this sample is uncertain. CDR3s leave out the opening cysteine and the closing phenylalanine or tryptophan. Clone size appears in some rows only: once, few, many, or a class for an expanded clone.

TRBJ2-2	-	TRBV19	ASSMLGQANTGELF
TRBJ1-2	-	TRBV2	ASSERRDRATGGYT
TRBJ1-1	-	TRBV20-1	SAREDTEAF
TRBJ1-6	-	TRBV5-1	ASSLEISNSPLH
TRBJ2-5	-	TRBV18	ASSPQETQY
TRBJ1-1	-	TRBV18	ASSPGTGGLSEAF
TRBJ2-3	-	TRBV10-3	AIRQGLHTDTQY
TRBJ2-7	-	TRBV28	ASRTTGIQTYEQY
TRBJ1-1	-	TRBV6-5	AGRGAPGLTSEAF
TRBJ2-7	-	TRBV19	ASSKVRVTAEYEQY
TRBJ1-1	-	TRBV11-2	ASSARQGEDTEAF
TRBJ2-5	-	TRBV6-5	DTQGPSGEETQY
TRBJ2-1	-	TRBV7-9	ASSLANFRVYNEQF
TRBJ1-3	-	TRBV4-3	ASSQDRAGSGNTIY
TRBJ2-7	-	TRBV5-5	ASSLGQGDYEQY
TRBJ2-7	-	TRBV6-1	ASSDPGLAVPYEQY
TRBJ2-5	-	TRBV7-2	ASSRPGARDQY
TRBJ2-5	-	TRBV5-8	AIPTSGGALRETQY
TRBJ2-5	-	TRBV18	ASSPQRGVRRETQY
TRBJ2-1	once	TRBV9	ASSVALGPNANEQF